The 12 T cell receptor beta chains below come from one sample, sequenced in a study of monozygotic twins with inflammatory bowel disease. TCRdb re-analyzed the 5' RACE reads; it lists each CDR3 protein once, without DNA. The sample totals around 230,000 distinct CDR3 sequences. The sequencing input was blood. Every receptor here comes from a human donor with ulcerative colitis or Crohn's disease, or a healthy co-twin of an affected twin (not recorded which).

The genes are TRBV19 and TRBJ1-4; the TRBD1 assignment by TCRdb is unverifiable without DNA. The CDR3 length is 17 residues. CDR1 is LNHDA, CDR2 SQIVND, per germline (reference sequence). The CDR3 is CASSRVGTGGKREKLFF.

The V and J genes are TRBV5-5 and TRBJ2-2; TCRdb's D call, TRBD2, is unchecked because there is no DNA. The length of the CDR3 is 15 residues. The germline V gene has CDR1 SGHKS and CDR2 YYEKEE (reference sequence). CDR3 sequence reads: CASSTGGAAQRELFF.

The chain is built from TRBV6-5 and TRBJ2-5. CDR1 and CDR2 from the germline V gene are MNHEY and SVGAGI. The CDR3 consists of 12 residues. The CDR3 sequence is CASSTGREAQYF.

This rearrangement joins TRBV20-1 to TRBJ2-5; the TRBD2 assignment by TCRdb is unverifiable without DNA. The CDR3 extends over 14 amino acids. Germline loops: CDR1 DFQATT, CDR2 SNEGSKA (reference sequence). The CDR3 here is CSVTSQPEWETQYF.

This sequence joins TRBV6-6 and TRBJ2-7. This CDR3 is 13 amino acids long. The germline gives CDR1 MNHNY, CDR2 SVGAGI (reference sequence). The CDR3 sequence is CASNPGDAYEQYF.

This chain links TRBV5-1 with TRBJ1-4; TCRdb designates TRBD1, a call that cannot be tested without DNA. Germline-derived CDR1 and CDR2 are SGHRS and YFSETQ. CDR3 length equals 15 residues. The CDR3: CASSFTGGENEKLFF. The variable domain in full, completed from reference TRBV5-1 and TRBJ1-4, reads KAGVTQTPRYLIKTRGQQVTLSCSPISGHRSVSWYQQTPGQGLQFLFEYFSETQRNKGNFPGRFSGRQFSNSRSEMNVSTLELGDSALYLCASSFTGGENEKLFFGSGTQLSVL.

V and J are TRBV7-9 and TRBJ2-2; TCRdb picks TRBD1, but there is no DNA to check that call. Germline assignment: CDR1 SEHNR and CDR2 FQNEAQ (reference sequence). The CDR3 consists of 14 residues. The CDR3 sequence: CASSLQGNTGELFF.

This chain links TRBV7-8 with TRBJ1-1. The CDR3 has 14 residues. From germline, CDR1 is SGHVS and CDR2 FQNEAQ. CDR3: CASRGPKGHTEAFF. Based on the CDR3 plus reference TRBV7-8 and TRBJ1-1, the full variable domain is GAGVSQSPRYKVAKRGQDVALRCDPISGHVSLFWYQQALGQGPEFLTYFQNEAQLDKSGLPSDRFFAERPEGSVSTLKIQRTQQEDSAVYLCASRGPKGHTEAFFGQGTRLTVV.

The V call is TRBV2, the J call TRBJ1-1; TCRdb designates TRBD1, a call that cannot be tested without DNA. The CDR3 is 14 amino acids. CDR1 is SNHLY, CDR2 FYNNEI, per germline. The CDR3 loop reads CASRTGGLGGEAFF.

The V gene is TRBV18, the J gene TRBJ2-6. The CDR3 covers 14 residues. Germline loops: CDR1 KGHSH, CDR2 LQKENI. The CDR3 loop is CASSKDSGANVLTF.

This CDR3 reads CASSAPRGGGNYEQYF. The chain combines TRBV6-1 with TRBJ2-7; TCRdb gives TRBD2 as the D gene, but with no DNA this cannot be confirmed. The CDR3 is made up of 16 amino acids. CDR1 is MNHNS, CDR2 SASEGT, per germline.

This chain connects TRBV20-1 to TRBJ1-1; as DNA is missing, the TRBD1 call by TCRdb cannot be tested. The CDR3 totals 12 residues. The germline V gene encodes CDR1 DFQATT and CDR2 SNEGSKA (reference sequence). The CDR3 spells CSARAPDTEAFF.